Shown below are 15 T cell receptor beta chains from a single sample sequenced in a study of technical replicates of blood from a handful of donors. This table comes from immunoSEQ multiplex PCR, and its TCRdb copy is limited to in-frame clones, with some not included. The sample yields 87,000 or so clones, 90% to 95% seen once. Sequences were obtained from T cells isolated from PBMCs. Every receptor here comes from a human donor in good health.

The CDR3, as DNA: TGTGCCAGCAGGCCTTGGTGGGGCGGTTCACCCCTCCACTTT. Amino acid sequence: CASRPWWGGSPLHF. The rearrangement uses TRBV28 and TRBJ1-6; D possibly corresponds to TRBD1 (5 bases). V was clipped by 6 bases and J by 9 bases, with 15 bases between them. Per the germline V gene, CDR1 is MDHEN and CDR2 is SYDVKM. The CDR3 totals 14 residues. Together with reference TRBV28 and TRBJ1-6, the CDR3 gives the full variable domain: DVKVTQSSRYLVKRTGEKVFLECVQDMDHENMFWYRQDPGLGLRLIYFSYDVKMKEKGDIPEGYSVSREKKERFSLILESASTNQTSMYLCASRPWWGGSPLHFGNGTRLTVT.

J is TRBJ1-5 and V is TRBV15, with TRBD1 matching 8 bases. Looked up from germline, CDR1 is LNHNV and CDR2 is YYDKDF (reference sequence). The ends lost 3 bases at V and 4 bases at J; junction bases unmatched: 2. The length of the CDR3 is 14 residues. CDR3 protein: CATSRDRENQPQHF. CDR3 nucleotides: TGTGCCACCAGCAGGGACAGGGAGAATCAGCCCCAGCATTTT.

The chain combines TRBV29-1 with TRBJ2-7; perhaps TRBD2 as D (6 bases). The CDR3 extends over 13 amino acids. Trimming cost V 6 bases and J 4 bases, with 16 bases left between them. CDR1 is SQVTM and CDR2 is ANQGSEA in the germline V gene. The CDR3, as DNA: TGCAGCGTGTTTTGGGCGGGACGGTACGAGCAGTACTTC. As protein: CSVFWAGRYEQYF.

The chain couples TRBV23-1 to TRBJ2-1; no definite D call. TRBV23-1 is designated an ORF whose function remains uncertain. The V and J ends lost 8 bases and 5 bases respectively, with 19 bases between them. The CDR3 contains 15 residues. The CDR3 bases are TGCGCCAGCCGCCAACCTGGGCCCCCTCACAATGAGCAGTTCTTC. This codes for CASRQPGPPHNEQFF.

The chain combines TRBV5-4 with TRBJ2-1; D uncertain. From germline, CDR1 is SGHNT and CDR2 YYREEE (reference sequence). Trimming removed 4 bases at V and 7 bases at J, with 12 bases between. The CDR3 has 13 amino acids. The CDR3 region has the DNA TGTGCCAGCAGCCCGACAAGTAGGAATGAGCAGTTCTTC. It translates to CASSPTSRNEQFF.

The CDR3 loop reads CASSDRDSYGYTF. CDR3 coding DNA: TGTGCCAGCAGTGACCGGGACAGCTATGGCTACACCTTC. This chain uses TRBV25-1 with TRBJ1-2, with 7 bases that match TRBD1. The CDR3 runs 13 residues. V shed 3 bases and J 4 bases; nucleotides not matched to a gene: 2. Looked up from germline, CDR1 is MGHDK and CDR2 is SYGVNS.

The chain is built from TRBV29-1 and TRBJ2-2; a weak D match, TRBD1 (6 bases). This CDR3 spans 13 amino acids. V dropped 6 bases and J dropped 2 bases, with 10 bases sitting between them. CDR1 SQVTM and CDR2 ANQGSEA come from the germline V gene. CDR3 nucleotides: TGCAGCGTAGTAGGGGGTAACACCGGGGAGCTGTTTTTT. Translating gives CSVVGGNTGELFF.

This clone appeared a single time. This chain connects TRBV5-1 to TRBJ2-2; 7 nucleotides align to TRBD1. Germline CDR1 SGHRS, CDR2 YFSETQ. V was pared by 3 bases and J by 2 bases, with 7 bases of the junction left unmatched. The CDR3 is made up of 16 amino acids. CDR3 region: CASSSKTGRNTGELFF. For the CDR3, the DNA is TGCGCCAGCAGCTCTAAGACAGGGCGAAACACCGGGGAGCTGTTTTTT.

The gene calls are TRBV6-1 and TRBJ2-3, with D possibly matching TRBD2 (7 bases). V was shortened by 2 bases and J by 2 bases, with 11 bases between the two germline ends. The CDR3 has 15 residues. In germline, CDR1 is MNHNS, CDR2 SASEGT. CDR3 amino acids: CASSERGANTDTQYF. In DNA, the CDR3 is TGTGCCAGCAGTGAACGGGGGGCTAACACAGATACGCAGTATTTT.

The chain recombines TRBV11-2 with TRBJ1-1; 9 bases agree with TRBD1. Per germline, CDR1 SGHAT and CDR2 FQNNGV. The CDR3 contains 15 residues. Germline trimming cut 5 bases from V and 2 bases from J; bases unmatched to any gene: 6. CDR3 DNA: TGTGCCAGCAGCACCCGACAGGGGGGCAACACTGAAGCTTTCTTT. It translates to CASSTRQGGNTEAFF.

The chain links TRBV6-5 to TRBJ2-7; 8 bases align to TRBD2. Unmatched junction bases numbered 12, after V lost 7 bases and J lost 4 bases. CDR3 length: 15 residues. Germline assignment: CDR1 MNHEY and CDR2 SVGAGI. CDR3 region: CASKRVAGISYEQYF. The CDR3 DNA reads as TGTGCCAGCAAACGGGTAGCGGGAATTAGTTACGAGCAGTACTTC.

This clone has more than one count but fewer than ten. V and J are TRBV27 and TRBJ2-6; D is possibly TRBD1 (6 bases). V lost 4 bases and J lost 12, with 13 bases in between. Per germline, CDR1 MNHEY and CDR2 SMNVEV (reference sequence). This CDR3 is built from 13 residues. The CDR3 region is CASSSGTLAVLTF. The CDR3 nucleotides read TGTGCCAGCAGTTCAGGGACATTGGCCGTCCTGACTTTC.

The CDR3 reads CASSQQGWGNQPQHF. CDR3 DNA: TGTGCCAGTAGCCAACAGGGTTGGGGCAATCAGCCCCAGCATTTT. The chain has TRBV19 and TRBJ1-5; D perhaps matches TRBD1 (6 bases). Deletions cut 6 bases from V and 2 bases from J, with 14 bases between. Germline CDR1 LNHDA, CDR2 SQIVND (reference sequence). This CDR3 is 15 amino acids long.

This clone was counted a single time. DNA of the CDR3: TGCGCCAGCAGCTTGAGGACAGAGAATGAAAAACTGTTTTTT. Protein: CASSLRTENEKLFF. The J gene is TRBJ1-4, the V gene TRBV5-1; TRBD1 is a possible D gene (6 bases). The CDR3 covers 14 residues. Germline lookup yields CDR1 SGHRS and CDR2 YFSETQ. Trimming cost V 1 base and J 5 bases, with 9 bases left between them.

The rearrangement links TRBV5-1 to TRBJ1-3; 7 positions agree with TRBD1. This CDR3 region has 15 residues. Trimming at V came to 4 bases and at J to 4 bases, leaving 8 bases not matched to a gene. CDR1 and CDR2 (germline): SGHRS, YFSETQ. The CDR3 DNA is TGCGCCAGCAGCCCTGGCGGGACAGACGGAAACACCATATATTTT. It translates to CASSPGGTDGNTIYF.